This T cell receptor (beta chain) was documented in a study of blood T cell repertoires in COVID-19. For the study at large: From T cells, B-cell-depleted T cells, or PBMCs came the material, which was cDNA or gDNA.

After removal of 2 bases from V and 3 bases from J, the junction contained 7 bases not matched to a gene. The germline CDR1 and CDR2 sequences are SGHRS and YFSETQ. This CDR3 is 15 amino acids long. Some clones are missing from TCRdb's copy, which holds only in-frame ones; the method was immunoSEQ multiplex PCR. Of 350,000 or so clones in the sample, 88% were seen once. Donors were grouped by their self-reported clinical history. Contact with a PCR-confirmed or clinician-diagnosed COVID-19 case occurred within 2 weeks of entry. The sample was PBMCs or T cells enriched from blood (not recorded which). This receptor was identified in a woman aged 25-40 years who had been exposed to COVID-19. The chain combines TRBV5-1 with TRBJ1-1; 7 bases are shared with TRBD1. CDR3 sequence (DNA): TGCGCCAGCAGCTTACAGGGGTGGGTAGACACTGAAGCTTTCTTT. Amino acids: CASSLQGWVDTEAFF.